These T cell receptor beta chains were read from a single sample in a study of Graves' ophthalmopathy and Graves' hyperthyroidism. TCRdb re-called the multiplex PCR reads with MiXCR, one entry per CDR3 protein. The sample contains about 640,000 distinct CDR3 sequences, about two fifths of which appear only once. Sequencing used peripheral blood. Every receptor here comes from an adult man with Graves' ophthalmopathy. Both conserved end residues are part of each CDR3. The D gene is left open where the match is weak. Only part of the rows carry a size: once, few, many, or a class if the clone is expanded.

D gene: NA
clone size: NA
J gene: TRBJ1-3
V gene: TRBV25-1
CDR3 DNA: TGTGCCAGCAGCGTAGCGGTAGCGGACACCATATATTTT
CDR3 protein: CASSVAVADTIYF

D gene: NA
clone size: few
J gene: TRBJ1-5
V gene: TRBV6-4
CDR3 DNA: TGTGCCAGCAGCCTCGGGAAGCACAATCAGCCCCAGCATTTT
CDR3 protein: CASSLGKHNQPQHF

D gene: NA
clone size: many
J gene: TRBJ1-5
V gene: TRBV2
CDR3 DNA: TGTGCCAGCAGTGAAGACAGCCACAATCAGCCCCAGCATTTT
CDR3 protein: CASSEDSHNQPQHF

D gene: TRBD1
clone size: many
J gene: TRBJ1-6
V gene: TRBV7-3
CDR3 DNA: TGTGCCAGCAGCTTGACAGGGTTTCGCTCACCCCTCCACTTT
CDR3 protein: CASSLTGFRSPLHF

D gene: NA
clone size: many
J gene: TRBJ2-7
V gene: TRBV24-1
CDR3 DNA: TGTGCCACCGGGGACTCCTACGAGCAGTACTTC
CDR3 protein: CATGDSYEQYF

D gene: NA
clone size: NA
J gene: TRBJ2-7
V gene: TRBV4-1
CDR3 DNA: TGCGCCAGCAGCCGGCGGGCCGGGGCCCCCTACGAGCAGTACTTC
CDR3 protein: CASSRRAGAPYEQYF

D gene: NA
clone size: NA
J gene: TRBJ2-5
V gene: TRBV7-8
CDR3 DNA: TGTGCCAGCAGCCGCTACCCTCGACAAGCGGAGTACCAAGAGACCCAGTGCTTC
CDR3 protein: CASSRYPRQAEYQETQCF

D gene: NA
clone size: NA
J gene: TRBJ1-1
V gene: TRBV19
CDR3 DNA: TGTGCCAGTGGTAGGGGGGCAGCTTTCTTT
CDR3 protein: CASGRGAAFF

D gene: NA
clone size: few
J gene: TRBJ2-7
V gene: TRBV6-2/TRBV6-3
CDR3 DNA: TGTGCCAGCAGATATACAGGGTACTACGAGCAGTACTTC
CDR3 protein: CASRYTGYYEQYF

D gene: NA
clone size: many
J gene: TRBJ2-7
V gene: TRBV20-1
CDR3 DNA: TGCAGTGCTGACCACCCCGACCGGGGCGAGCAGTACTTC
CDR3 protein: CSADHPDRGEQYF

D gene: TRBD1
clone size: NA
J gene: TRBJ2-7
V gene: TRBV25-1
CDR3 DNA: TGTGCCAGCTCAAAGACAGGGGGCTACGAGCAGTACTTC
CDR3 protein: CASSKTGGYEQYF

D gene: NA
clone size: NA
J gene: TRBJ1-6
V gene: TRBV25-1
CDR3 DNA: TGTGCCAGCAGTGAATCGGCCCCCGGGGGTTCACCCCTCCACTTT
CDR3 protein: CASSESAPGGSPLHF

D gene: NA
clone size: NA
J gene: TRBJ1-1
V gene: TRBV5-1
CDR3 DNA: TGCGCCAGCAGCTTGACGCAGGGCGGTCACGGGGGATGGACTGAAGCTTTCTTT
CDR3 protein: CASSLTQGGHGGWTEAFF

D gene: TRBD1
clone size: few
J gene: TRBJ1-4
V gene: TRBV5-1
CDR3 DNA: TGCGCCAGCAGTATGACAGGGCCCACAACTAATGAAAAACTGTTTTTT
CDR3 protein: CASSMTGPTTNEKLFF

D gene: NA
clone size: many
J gene: TRBJ1-2
V gene: TRBV9
CDR3 DNA: TGTGCCAGCAGCGCATGGGGAGAGAACTATGGCTACACCTTC
CDR3 protein: CASSAWGENYGYTF

D gene: NA
clone size: NA
J gene: TRBJ1-5
V gene: TRBV9
CDR3 DNA: TGTGCCAGCAGCGTAGGAATGGGGGTAGGCCAGCCCCAGCATTTT
CDR3 protein: CASSVGMGVGQPQHF

D gene: NA
clone size: NA
J gene: TRBJ1-6
V gene: TRBV5-6
CDR3 DNA: TGTGCCAGCAGCTTTCAAGGGGCGGGGAATAATTCACCCCTCCACTTT
CDR3 protein: CASSFQGAGNNSPLHF

D gene: NA
clone size: NA
J gene: TRBJ2-7
V gene: TRBV19
CDR3 DNA: TGTGCCAGTAGTCGAATACCCGGGGCCTTACTTTACGAGCAGTACTTC
CDR3 protein: CASSRIPGALLYEQYF

D gene: NA
clone size: NA
J gene: TRBJ2-7
V gene: TRBV7-2
CDR3 DNA: TGTGCCAGCAGCTTAGTGGGGCAGGGCGGCGAGCAGTACTTC
CDR3 protein: CASSLVGQGGEQYF

D gene: TRBD1
clone size: once
J gene: TRBJ2-7
V gene: TRBV29-1
CDR3 DNA: TGCAGCGTCGATCAGGGACAGGACGATTACGAGCAGTACTTC
CDR3 protein: CSVDQGQDDYEQYF

D gene: TRBD1
clone size: NA
J gene: TRBJ1-1
V gene: TRBV6-1
CDR3 DNA: TGTGCCAGCTGGGGGGACAGGGGAACAAACACTGAAGCTTTCTTT
CDR3 protein: CASWGDRGTNTEAFF

D gene: NA
clone size: NA
J gene: TRBJ1-5
V gene: TRBV4-1
CDR3 DNA: TGCGCCAGCAGCCAAGACCTTGGACGCAATCAGCCCCAGCATTTT
CDR3 protein: CASSQDLGRNQPQHF

D gene: NA
clone size: NA
J gene: TRBJ1-4
V gene: TRBV2
CDR3 DNA: TGTGCCAGCAGTGATCTGCAGGACAGCGAAAAACTGTTTTTT
CDR3 protein: CASSDLQDSEKLFF

D gene: TRBD1
clone size: many
J gene: TRBJ1-1
V gene: TRBV10-3
CDR3 DNA: TGTGCCATCAGTGGGACAGGGGAAACTGAAGCTTTCTTT
CDR3 protein: CAISGTGETEAFF

D gene: NA
clone size: few
J gene: TRBJ2-7
V gene: TRBV20-1
CDR3 DNA: TGCAGTGCCGACCCAGGCAGGGGATCGTCCGAGCAGTACTTC
CDR3 protein: CSADPGRGSSEQYF

D gene: TRBD2
clone size: NA
J gene: TRBJ2-7
V gene: TRBV6-1
CDR3 DNA: TGTGCCAGCAGAGACCTAGCGGGTACCTACGAGCAGTACTTC
CDR3 protein: CASRDLAGTYEQYF

D gene: TRBD1
clone size: NA
J gene: TRBJ1-2
V gene: TRBV2
CDR3 DNA: TGTGCCAGCAGTGGCCCCGGGACAGGGGAAGGAGGCTACACCTTC
CDR3 protein: CASSGPGTGEGGYTF

D gene: NA
clone size: many
J gene: TRBJ1-1
V gene: TRBV20-1
CDR3 DNA: TGCAGTGCTAGAGATGGGGACATGAACACTGAAGCTTTCTTT
CDR3 protein: CSARDGDMNTEAFF

D gene: NA
clone size: many
J gene: TRBJ1-5
V gene: TRBV9
CDR3 DNA: TGTGCCAGCAGCGTCAGGCCCAATCAGCCCCAGCATTTT
CDR3 protein: CASSVRPNQPQHF

D gene: NA
clone size: many
J gene: TRBJ1-2
V gene: TRBV4-2
CDR3 DNA: TGTGCCAGCAGCCAAGAATTTGGCTACACCTTC
CDR3 protein: CASSQEFGYTF

D gene: NA
clone size: NA
J gene: TRBJ1-6
V gene: TRBV9
CDR3 DNA: TGTGCCAGCAGCGCTGGGCCCACTAATTCACCCCTCCACTTT
CDR3 protein: CASSAGPTNSPLHF

D gene: TRBD1
clone size: many
J gene: TRBJ1-6
V gene: TRBV7-9
CDR3 DNA: TGTGCCAGCAGCTTAGACCTGACCGGGACAGTTTATAATTCACCCCTCCACTTT
CDR3 protein: CASSLDLTGTVYNSPLHF

D gene: NA
clone size: once
J gene: TRBJ1-4
V gene: TRBV6-4
CDR3 DNA: TGTGCCAGCAGTGACTTGGGACGGGGGATTGAAAAACTGTTTTTT
CDR3 protein: CASSDLGRGIEKLFF

D gene: NA
clone size: NA
J gene: TRBJ2-5
V gene: TRBV18
CDR3 DNA: TGTGCCAGCTCACCCCCGGGGACGAGAGAGACCCAGTACTTC
CDR3 protein: CASSPPGTRETQYF

D gene: NA
clone size: many
J gene: TRBJ2-6
V gene: TRBV29-1
CDR3 DNA: TGCAGCGTTGGGGATTTCTCTGGGGCCAACGTCCTGACTTTC
CDR3 protein: CSVGDFSGANVLTF

D gene: TRBD2
clone size: many
J gene: TRBJ2-7
V gene: TRBV20-1
CDR3 DNA: TGCAGTGCTAAGGGTAGCGGGAGCCAGCGCGAGCAGTACTTC
CDR3 protein: CSAKGSGSQREQYF

D gene: TRBD1
clone size: many
J gene: TRBJ2-6
V gene: TRBV29-1
CDR3 DNA: TGCAGCGTAGAGACCGGGACAGGGAGGACCCCTGGGGCCAACGTCCTGACTTTC
CDR3 protein: CSVETGTGRTPGANVLTF

D gene: NA
clone size: many
J gene: TRBJ1-5
V gene: TRBV6-6
CDR3 DNA: TGTGCCAGCACCCAAGGTCGGGGGGATCAGCCCCAGCATTTT
CDR3 protein: CASTQGRGDQPQHF

D gene: NA
clone size: NA
J gene: TRBJ2-2
V gene: TRBV25-1
CDR3 DNA: TGTGCCAGCACTCAACGGGGAAGCACCGGGGAGCTGTTTTTT
CDR3 protein: CASTQRGSTGELFF

D gene: NA
clone size: NA
J gene: TRBJ2-7
V gene: TRBV20-1
CDR3 DNA: TGCAGTGCTAGAGGTCCTACCTCCTACGAGCAGTACTTC
CDR3 protein: CSARGPTSYEQYF

D gene: NA
clone size: once
J gene: TRBJ2-7
V gene: TRBV29-1
CDR3 DNA: TGCAGCGTTGGGCCCTGGTCCTACGAGCAGTACTTC
CDR3 protein: CSVGPWSYEQYF

D gene: TRBD2
clone size: NA
J gene: TRBJ2-1
V gene: TRBV10-3
CDR3 DNA: TGTGCCATCGCCTCCACGACTAGCGGGGTGGCCTACAATGAGCAGTTCTTC
CDR3 protein: CAIASTTSGVAYNEQFF

D gene: TRBD1
clone size: NA
J gene: TRBJ2-3
V gene: TRBV24-1
CDR3 DNA: TGTGCCACCAGCAGCCCTGACAGGGGGCGAAATACGCAGTATTTT
CDR3 protein: CATSSPDRGRNTQYF

D gene: NA
clone size: NA
J gene: TRBJ1-1
V gene: TRBV12-5
CDR3 DNA: TGTGCTAGTGGTTCCGACATAGCGGGGCGTAGCACTGAAGCTTTCTTT
CDR3 protein: CASGSDIAGRSTEAFF

D gene: NA
clone size: many
J gene: TRBJ2-5
V gene: TRBV10-3
CDR3 DNA: TGTGCCATCAGTGGGCGGCCGGAAAAAGAGACCCAGTACTTC
CDR3 protein: CAISGRPEKETQYF

D gene: TRBD2
clone size: NA
J gene: TRBJ2-5
V gene: TRBV5-1
CDR3 DNA: TGCGCCAGCAGCCCAGGGACTACCCACTCGGAGACCCAGTACTTC
CDR3 protein: CASSPGTTHSETQYF

D gene: NA
clone size: many
J gene: TRBJ1-1
V gene: TRBV12-3/TRBV12-4
CDR3 DNA: TGTGCCAGCAGCGGGATAGGACGTACCGGTGAAGCTTTCTTT
CDR3 protein: CASSGIGRTGEAFF

D gene: NA
clone size: NA
J gene: TRBJ2-7
V gene: TRBV7-2
CDR3 DNA: TGTGCCAGCAGCCAAGGGGGAGGGACAGGCAGGGAGCAGTACTTC
CDR3 protein: CASSQGGGTGREQYF

D gene: TRBD1
clone size: NA
J gene: TRBJ1-6
V gene: TRBV25-1
CDR3 DNA: TGTGCCTGGAGTGTTCCGGGACAGGGGAGCTCACCCCTCCACTTT
CDR3 protein: CAWSVPGQGSSPLHF

D gene: TRBD1
clone size: NA
J gene: TRBJ1-2
V gene: TRBV25-1
CDR3 DNA: TGTGCCAGCTTCAGTCCGGGACAGGGGAGGGGTGGCTACACCTTC
CDR3 protein: CASFSPGQGRGGYTF

D gene: NA
clone size: NA
J gene: TRBJ2-7
V gene: TRBV29-1
CDR3 DNA: TGCAGCGTCTCAGGGGTCGGGGTCACCTACGAGCAGTACTTC
CDR3 protein: CSVSGVGVTYEQYF

D gene: NA
clone size: NA
J gene: TRBJ2-5
V gene: TRBV2
CDR3 DNA: TGTGCCAGCAGCGACCGGACAGACCAAGAGACCCAGTACTTC
CDR3 protein: CASSDRTDQETQYF

D gene: TRBD2
clone size: many
J gene: TRBJ2-7
V gene: TRBV25-1
CDR3 DNA: TGTGCCAGCAGTGAAACTCCCGGGACTAGCCGTAGCGAGCAGTACTTC
CDR3 protein: CASSETPGTSRSEQYF

D gene: NA
clone size: NA
J gene: TRBJ2-4
V gene: TRBV19
CDR3 DNA: TGTGCCAGTAGTCCCCGGGGACTCTTCGTCGGCATTCAGTACTTC
CDR3 protein: CASSPRGLFVGIQYF

D gene: TRBD1
clone size: many
J gene: TRBJ2-7
V gene: TRBV19
CDR3 DNA: TGTGCCAGTAGTATCGACAGCGGACAGGGGTACTACGAGCAGTACTTC
CDR3 protein: CASSIDSGQGYYEQYF

D gene: NA
clone size: many
J gene: TRBJ1-1
V gene: TRBV9
CDR3 DNA: TGTGCCAGCAGCGTAGGTGGTGAAGTGAACACTGAAGCTTTCTTT
CDR3 protein: CASSVGGEVNTEAFF